This TCR beta chain was recovered during a study of control samples from healthy donors and cancer patients. This clone has only one observation. Sequenced by immunoSEQ multiplex PCR; TCRdb stores in-frame clones only, minus some. The sample yields about 57,000 clones, around 93% seen once. The ends were cut back, 2 bases at V and 5 bases at J, with 6 bases in the middle. CDR3 length: 12 residues. The sample was PBMCs. This TCR came from a man aged 25 to 45 with colorectal cancer. The chain has TRBV12-3 or TRBV12-4 and TRBJ2-5; D uncertain. The CDR3 DNA is TGTGCCAGCAGTTTAAGGCCGGAGACCCAGTACTTC. This gives the protein CASSLRPETQYF.